This entry lists 5 T cell receptor beta chains sequenced from one sample in a study of T cell changes during pregnancy in multiple sclerosis. Assay: immunoSEQ multiplex PCR; the TCRdb copy retains only in-frame clones and omits some. Here the sample spans about 36,000 clones, 91% being singletons. Sequencing was performed on CD4+ T cells from peripheral blood mononuclear cells, taken in the second trimester of pregnancy. The receptors were gathered from a female donor in good health, enrolled as a control in a pregnancy study.

V is TRBV29-1 and J is TRBJ2-7; 10 nucleotides match TRBD2. The CDR3 has 15 amino acids. Germline V CDR1 and CDR2: SQVTM, ANQGSEA. The junction had 7 bases not matched to a gene; V was cut back by 4 bases and J by 1 base. The CDR3 nucleotides read TGCAGCGTTGTCCTAGCGGGAGTCAGTTCCTACGAGCAGTACTTC. Its protein product is CSVVLAGVSSYEQYF.

V gene TRBV18 combines with J gene TRBJ2-3, with 10 positions matching TRBD1. The V gene end was trimmed by 3 bases and the J gene end by 5 bases; junction bases not matched to a gene: 2. The CDR3 sequence is 14 residues long. Germline V gene data show CDR1 as KGHSH and CDR2 as LQKENI. The CDR3 spells CASSPRDRGDTQYF. The CDR3 DNA reads TGTGCCAGCTCACCCAGGGACAGGGGAGATACGCAGTATTTT.

The rearrangement links TRBV19 to TRBJ2-2, with 9 bases fitting TRBD2. CDR1 LNHDA and CDR2 SQIVND come from the germline V gene (reference sequence). This CDR3 contains 12 residues. CDR3 sequence: CVRAGGTGELFF. Here the CDR3 DNA reads TGTGTTAGAGCGGGAGGAACCGGGGAGCTGTTTTTT. The whole variable domain, remainder taken from reference TRBV19 and TRBJ2-2, is DGGITQSPKYLFRKEGQNVTLSCEQNLNHDAMYWYRQDPGQGLRLIYYSQIVNDFQKGDIAEGYSVSREKKESFPLTVTSAQKNPTAFYLCVRAGGTGELFFGEGSRLTVL.

The chain recombines TRBV18 with TRBJ2-6; 10 bases match TRBD1. Per germline, CDR1 KGHSH and CDR2 LQKENI. V trimming: 3 bases; J trimming: 3 bases; junction bases outside the gene matches: 11. The CDR3 has 19 residues. CDR3 coding DNA: TGTGCCAGCTCACCCCTTATTCGACAGGGGGCTAATGGGGCCAACGTCCTGACTTTC. It is translated as CASSPLIRQGANGANVLTF.

The CDR3 sequence is CASSPQGSYSPLHF. The CDR3 bases are TGTGCCAGCTCACCCCAGGGCTCGTATTCACCCCTCCACTTT. The rearrangement joins TRBV18 to TRBJ1-6, with D possibly matching TRBD1 (5 bases). The V end was cut by 3 bases, the J end by 8 bases, with 11 bases between. The CDR3 runs 14 residues. Germline values: CDR1 KGHSH, CDR2 LQKENI.